This paragraph reports one T cell receptor beta chain. The data are from a study of blood T cells in healthy people across ages. Extraction of total RNA produced a minimum of 6 micrograms from each sample. Combining a sample-barcoded 5' primer with a J-beta primer mix, a second PCR ran for about 7 to 12 cycles. Via MiXCR, TCRdb re-called the 5' RACE reads, giving one row per CDR3 protein. Among about 540,000 distinct CDR3 sequences listed, less than 25% were seen once. Another study also made use of these data, one on T cells of mothers and their children.

The sample comprised blood. The sequence was collected from a boy between 10 and 17 years old in good health.

CDR3 sequence reads: CASSWTGNNSPLHF. CDR3 DNA: TGCGCCAGCAGCTGGACAGGGAATAATTCACCCCTCCACTTT. The V call is TRBV5-1, the J call TRBJ1-6; 8 bases are a match to TRBD1. Germline CDR1 and CDR2: SGHRS and YFSETQ. The CDR3 spans 14 residues. Trimming took 3 bases from V and 5 from J; bases not matched to a gene: 1.